The clone carrying this TCR beta chain appeared a few times. Its antigen is currently unknown. The record originates from a study of early T cells in non-severe SARS-CoV-2 infection. MiXCR, applied by TCRdb to the 5' RACE reads, yields one record per CDR3 protein. The table shows about 19,000 distinct CDR3 sequences, with roughly 4.6% occurring only once. Points from the study as a whole: The matching step, a VDJdb search, favored anti-spike CD8 responses and missed private and CD4 specificities.

The TCR comes from an adult who was a healthcare worker with PCR-confirmed SARS-CoV-2 infection or an uninfected control (not recorded which). Material for sequencing was whole blood.

CDR3 sequence: CASSLGGTRGINEQFF. The CDR3 nucleotides are TGTGCCAGCAGCTTAGGAGGGACACGGGGGATTAATGAGCAGTTCTTC. V gene TRBV11-3 combines with J gene TRBJ2-1; D may be TRBD1 or TRBD2 (6 bases each). The CDR3 loop spans 16 amino acids. The V end was cut by 1 base, the J end by 7 bases, with 17 bases between. Looked up from germline, CDR1 is SGHNT and CDR2 is YENEEA.